Below, 12 T cell receptor beta chains from the same sample are listed, as sequenced in a study of OX40 agonist ivuxolimab in advanced cancers. Receptor amplification or capture employed the immunoSEQ multiplex PCR assay. TCRdb carries this immuneACCESS record with in-frame sequences only. Its versions omit some clonotypes, under half of them owing to an unresolved V gene in the studies checked, with the rest unexplained. The sample records roughly 60,000 clones, roughly four fifths of which are singletons. The top ten hold around 2.1% of the sample. Here the sequenced sample was CD4+ or CD8+ T cells sorted from blood, taken in a trial of the OX40 agonist ivuxolimab. The source is an adult with an advanced solid tumor such as melanoma, head and neck, liver or kidney cancer.

The chain employs TRBV5-1 and TRBJ2-2; D may match TRBD1 or TRBD2 (5 bases each). The CDR3 runs 13 residues. Germline V gene data show CDR1 as SGHRS and CDR2 as YFSETQ. V lost 4 bases, J lost 6 bases, and 10 bases lay in between. The CDR3 nucleotides read TGCGCCAGCAGCCCGGGGACCTCCGGGGAGCTGTTTTTT. As protein: CASSPGTSGELFF.

The chain is built from TRBV7-3 and TRBJ1-5, with 7 bases fitting TRBD1. This CDR3 spans 15 amino acids. Germline CDR1 and CDR2: SGHTA and FQGTGA. V dropped 5 bases and J dropped 3; count of bases not matched to a gene: 7. In nucleotides, the CDR3 is TGTGCCAGCAGCCACGACAGGGCTCTCAATCAGCCCCAGCATTTT. It is translated as CASSHDRALNQPQHF.

The rearrangement uses TRBV29-1 and TRBJ2-7; tentatively, D is TRBD1 or TRBD2 (5 bases each). Trimming took off 6 bases at V and 1 base at J, with 7 bases between the two ends. Germline-derived CDR1 and CDR2 are SQVTM and ANQGSEA. The CDR3 is 11 amino acids. In DNA, the CDR3 is TGCAGCGTGGGGGTTTCCTACGAGCAGTACTTC. It translates to CSVGVSYEQYF.

The rearrangement uses TRBV6-1 and TRBJ2-4; 14 nucleotides agree with TRBD2. CDR3 length equals 15 residues. V dropped 9 bases and J dropped 2; count of bases not matched to a gene: 3. The V gene's germline CDR1 is MNHNS and CDR2 SASEGT. The CDR3 is CASRLAGGPKNIQYF. The CDR3 bases are TGTGCCAGTAGACTAGCGGGAGGGCCCAAAAACATTCAGTACTTC.

This clone was picked up a small number of times. The genes are TRBV5-4 and TRBJ2-6; 8 bases agree with TRBD1. V shed 4 bases and J 2 bases; nucleotides not matched to a gene: 8. The CDR3 loop spans 17 amino acids. Germline V gene lookup returns CDR1 SGHNT and CDR2 YYREEE (reference sequence). The CDR3 loop is CASSPRQGATGANVLTF. Here the CDR3 DNA reads TGTGCCAGCAGCCCCAGGCAGGGGGCGACTGGGGCCAACGTCCTGACTTTC.

The genes are TRBV19 and TRBJ1-4; D is unresolved. The V gene's germline CDR1 is LNHDA and CDR2 SQIVND (reference sequence). Trimming left V 4 bases short and J 6 bases short, with 9 bases between. The length of the CDR3 is 13 residues. The CDR3 spells CASSKGNYEKLFF. The CDR3, as DNA: TGTGCCAGTAGTAAAGGAAACTATGAAAAACTGTTTTTT.

This clone was picked up a small number of times. The chain joins TRBV9 to TRBJ1-1, with unresolved D. V dropped 5 bases and J dropped 0 bases, with 11 bases sitting between them. In germline, CDR1 is SGDLS, CDR2 YYNGEE. The CDR3 length is 14 residues. Here the CDR3 DNA reads TGTGCCAGCAGTTCGACAATCATGAACACTGAAGCTTTCTTT. It yields the protein CASSSTIMNTEAFF. Variable domain in full (rest from reference TRBV9 and TRBJ1-1): DSGVTQTPKHLITATGQRVTLRCSPRSGDLSVYWYQQSLDQGLQFLIQYYNGEERAKGNILERFSAQQFPDLHSELNLSSLELGDSALYFCASSSTIMNTEAFFGQGTRLTVV.

The gene calls are TRBV28 and TRBJ2-7; no firm D call. Germline loops: CDR1 MDHEN, CDR2 SYDVKM. Trimming shortened V by 2 bases and J by 6 bases, and 11 bases separated the two germline ends. The CDR3 loop spans 13 amino acids. DNA of the CDR3: TGTGCCAGCAGTTTAAGCACAATTGGCGAGCAGTACTTC. This codes for CASSLSTIGEQYF.

The chain couples TRBV18 to TRBJ1-5; 9 nucleotides match TRBD1. CDR3 length equals 15 residues. V dropped 4 bases and J dropped 6; count of bases not matched to a gene: 7. From germline, CDR1 is KGHSH and CDR2 LQKENI. The CDR3 protein is CASSLTGGRIQPQHF. The CDR3 coding sequence is TGTGCCAGCTCACTGACAGGGGGGAGGATTCAGCCCCAGCATTTT.

This sequence joins TRBV10-3 and TRBJ2-3, with 7 nucleotides matching TRBD2. Germline lookup yields CDR1 ENHRY and CDR2 SYGVKD. CDR3 length: 14 residues. The trim removed 3 bases at V and 3 bases at J, leaving 3 bases unmatched. The CDR3 nucleotides read TGTGCCATCAGTGATACGGGAGGTACAGATACGCAGTATTTT. This gives the protein CAISDTGGTDTQYF.

The chain is built from TRBV4-2 and TRBJ2-5; TRBD2 matches at 10 bases. V shed 5 bases and J 7 bases; nucleotides not matched to a gene: 16. This CDR3 is 17 amino acids long. Germline-derived CDR1 and CDR2 are LGHNA and YNFKEQ. In nucleotides, the CDR3 is TGTGCCAGCAGCTTCCGACTAGCGGGCGACTCCCTGGGGACCCAGTACTTC. As protein: CASSFRLAGDSLGTQYF.

The V call is TRBV19, the J call TRBJ2-1, with 7 nucleotides matching TRBD2. CDR1 and CDR2 from the germline V gene are LNHDA and SQIVND (reference sequence). V lost 6 bases, J lost 0 bases, and 5 bases stayed unmatched. The CDR3 loop spans 15 amino acids. For the CDR3, the DNA is TGTGCCAGTAGGTTCGCGGGGGTCTCCTACAATGAGCAGTTCTTC. Its protein is CASRFAGVSYNEQFF.